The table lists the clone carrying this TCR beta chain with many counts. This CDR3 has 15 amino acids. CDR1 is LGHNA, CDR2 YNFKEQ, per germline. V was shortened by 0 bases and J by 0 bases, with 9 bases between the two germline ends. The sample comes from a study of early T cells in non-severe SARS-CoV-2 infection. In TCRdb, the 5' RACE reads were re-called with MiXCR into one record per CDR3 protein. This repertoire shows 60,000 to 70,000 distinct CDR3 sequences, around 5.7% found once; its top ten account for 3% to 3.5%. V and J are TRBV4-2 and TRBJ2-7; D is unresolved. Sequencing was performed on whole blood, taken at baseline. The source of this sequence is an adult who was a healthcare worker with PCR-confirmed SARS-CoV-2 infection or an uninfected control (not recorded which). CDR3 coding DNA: TGTGCCAGCAGCCAAGAACCCCTCAGCTCCTACGAGCAGTACTTC. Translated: CASSQEPLSSYEQYF.